One and the same sample provided the 3 T cell receptor beta chains below, sequenced in a study of T-cell reconstitution after alpha-beta-depleted transplantation in children. Unique molecular identifiers were incorporated into the prepared TCRbeta library. TCRdb redid the calling of the PCR reads with MiXCR, one entry per CDR3 protein. The sample records 450,000 to 600,000 distinct CDR3 sequences, over 9.5% being singletons. The starting material was PBMCs, obtained before TCRalphabeta/CD19-depleted stem cell transplant. The receptors shown here come from a child aged 2 to 10 with inherited bone marrow failure, due to receive a stem cell transplant.

Remarks on this clonotype: A clone one base away is much larger, so this may be a read error. V usage is TRBV3-1 and J usage is TRBJ2-2, with D perhaps assigned TRBD1 or TRBD2 (5 bases each). The CDR3 extends over 14 amino acids. Germline-derived CDR1 and CDR2 are LGHDT and YNNKEL (reference sequence). Trimming removed 4 bases from V and 4 bases from J, with 10 bases in between. The CDR3 region has the DNA TGTGCCAGCAGCCTAGTCGGGGCCACCGGGGAGCTGTTTTTT. This codes for CASSLVGATGELFF.

A note on this clonotype: This could be a read error, since a much larger clone is one nucleotide away. V and J are TRBV20-1 and TRBJ1-5; D perhaps matches TRBD1 (5 bases). Germline CDR1 is DFQATT and CDR2 is SNEGSKA (reference sequence). The CDR3 contains 14 residues. V lost 3 bases and J lost 6, with 15 bases in between. CDR3 sequence reads: CSARYGRDGQPQHF. CDR3 sequence (DNA): TGCAGTGCTAGGTACGGCAGGGACGGTCAGCCCCAGCATTTT.

The chain uses TRBV9 and TRBJ2-1; the match to TRBD2 covers 9 bases. In germline, CDR1 is SGDLS, CDR2 YYNGEE. The CDR3 extends over 18 amino acids. Losses at the gene ends were 0 bases for V and 6 bases for J; bases not matched to a gene: 13. This CDR3 reads CASSVGTPVLAGGNEQFF. CDR3 nucleotides: TGTGCCAGCAGCGTAGGGACCCCCGTACTAGCGGGCGGCAATGAGCAGTTCTTC.